Shown below are 14 T cell receptor beta chains from a single sample sequenced in a study of blood T cell repertoires in COVID-19. Data came from immunoSEQ multiplex PCR; TCRdb stores just in-frame clones and leaves some out. The top ten hold approximately 6.6% of the sample, which has approximately 66,000 clones, 85% to 90% seen once. Sequenced input: peripheral blood. All receptors derive from a middle-aged man with active COVID-19.

The CDR3 DNA is TGTGCCAGCAGTAACCAGGGGGCGATCGCCGGGGAGCTGTTTTTT. Its translation: CASSNQGAIAGELFF. The V call is TRBV6-2 or TRBV6-3, the J call TRBJ2-2, with 8 bases fitting TRBD1. The CDR3 loop spans 15 amino acids. Trimming cost V 5 bases and J 6 bases; bases outside gene matches: 8. Germline-derived CDR1 and CDR2 are MNHEY and SVGEGT.

This sequence joins TRBV3-1 (or the pseudogene TRBV3-2) and TRBJ2-1; D is unresolved. The CDR3 has 14 residues. Trimming removed 1 base from V and 5 bases from J, with 9 bases in between. In germline, CDR1 is LGHDT, CDR2 YNNKEL (reference sequence). The CDR3: CASSQVAMDNEQFF. DNA for the CDR3: TGTGCCAGCAGCCAAGTAGCAATGGACAATGAGCAGTTCTTC.

This clone was picked up one time. V usage is TRBV5-5 and J usage is TRBJ2-7; D perhaps matches TRBD2 (5 bases). The length of the CDR3 is 14 residues. Trimming cost V 6 bases and J 2 bases, with 15 bases left between them. CDR1 and CDR2 from the germline V gene are SGHKS and YYEKEE (reference sequence). The CDR3 protein is CASTKVGVPYEQYF. CDR3 sequence (DNA): TGTGCCAGCACCAAAGTCGGGGTACCCTACGAGCAGTACTTC.

The chain recombines TRBV24-1 with TRBJ1-4; 8 bases align to TRBD1. Unmatched junction bases numbered 16, after V lost 5 bases and J lost 0 bases. The CDR3 is made up of 20 amino acids. Per germline, CDR1 KGHDR and CDR2 SFDVKD. DNA of the CDR3: TGTGCCACCAGTGCCACCGGGACAGGCGAGTTTAATGCAACTAATGAAAAACTGTTTTTT. Translation gives CATSATGTGEFNATNEKLFF.

This clone was found a few times. The chain combines TRBV11-3 with TRBJ2-2; 9 bases align to TRBD2. V was clipped by 0 bases and J by 3 bases; unmatched bases: 17. Germline CDR1 reads SGHNT; CDR2 reads YENEEA. The CDR3 is made up of 21 amino acids. CDR3 coding DNA: TGTGCCAGCAGCTTAGAACGGGGACTAGCCCCTTTTGAATCTTACACCGGGGAGCTGTTTTTT. It translates to CASSLERGLAPFESYTGELFF. Combining the CDR3 with reference TRBV11-3 and TRBJ2-2 gives the whole variable domain EAGVVQSPRYKIIEKKQPVAFWCNPISGHNTLYWYLQNLGQGPELLIRYENEEAVDDSQLPKDRFSAERLKGVDSTLKIQPAELGDSAVYLCASSLERGLAPFESYTGELFFGEGSRLTVL.

The V and J genes are TRBV6-5 and TRBJ2-3; 9 bases align to TRBD1. Unmatched junction bases numbered 6, after V lost 7 bases and J lost 4 bases. Germline assignment: CDR1 MNHEY and CDR2 SVGAGI. This CDR3 contains 14 residues. CDR3 in DNA: TGTGCCAGCACGGGACAGGGTGTCGCAGATACGCAGTATTTT. Translating it yields CASTGQGVADTQYF.

The J gene is TRBJ1-2, the V gene TRBV7-2; D is possibly TRBD1 (5 bases). Germline V lookup: CDR1 SGHTA, CDR2 FQGNSA. The CDR3 extends over 14 amino acids. V was shortened by 5 bases and J by 2 bases, with 12 bases between the two germline ends. The CDR3 spells CASSPSGGNYGYTF. For the CDR3, the DNA is TGTGCCAGCAGCCCTTCCGGGGGGAACTATGGCTACACCTTC.

The chain joins TRBV12-3 or TRBV12-4 to TRBJ2-4; D is unresolved. This CDR3 is 11 amino acids long. V shed 3 bases and J shed 8 bases, with 5 bases lying between them. CDR3 amino acids: CASSFRDIQYF. The CDR3 region has the DNA TGTGCCAGCAGTTTTAGAGACATTCAGTACTTC.

The V gene is TRBV28, the J gene TRBJ1-1; the match to TRBD1 covers 7 bases. This CDR3 has 16 residues. The J segment lost 1 base and the V segment lost 2 bases, leaving 7 bases of the junction unmatched. Germline V CDR1 and CDR2: MDHEN, SYDVKM. CDR3: CASSLPQGDSNTEAFF. The CDR3 bases are TGTGCCAGCAGTTTACCCCAGGGGGACTCGAACACTGAAGCTTTCTTT.

The chain combines TRBV21-1 with TRBJ1-2. TRBV21-1 is a listed pseudogene. The CDR3 spans 15 residues. The CDR3 DNA reads TGTGCCAGCAGTAAGGAGGGACTAAAGACTCGGGGCTACACCTTC. Translating gives CASSKEGLKTRGYTF.

The CDR3 DNA reads TGTGCCAGCAGCACCCATCTGGGGGGACAGGGAGAAAATGAGCAGTTCTTC. Translating gives CASSTHLGGQGENEQFF. The rearrangement joins TRBV25-1 to TRBJ2-1, with 9 positions matching TRBD1. The trim removed 6 bases at V and 7 bases at J, leaving 16 bases unmatched. The germline CDR1 and CDR2 sequences are MGHDK and SYGVNS. The CDR3 consists of 17 residues.

This clone turned up a few times. The chain carries TRBV11-2 and TRBJ2-7, with TRBD2 as a possible D gene (5 bases). Trimming took 1 base from V and 10 from J, leaving 8 bases between them. CDR1 and CDR2 from the germline V gene are SGHAT and FQNNGV. The CDR3 loop spans 11 amino acids. This chain's CDR3 is CASSLVGIQYV. The CDR3, as DNA: TGTGCCAGCAGCTTAGTCGGGATTCAGTACGTC.

V usage is TRBV6-2 or TRBV6-3 and J usage is TRBJ2-2; D gene ambiguous. CDR1 and CDR2 from the germline V gene are MNHEY and SVGEGT. The ends were cut back, 2 bases at V and 6 bases at J, with 7 bases in the middle. The CDR3 length is 13 residues. The CDR3 DNA reads as TGTGCCAGCAGTTACAGAGTGGCCGGGGAGCTGTTTTTT. Protein product: CASSYRVAGELFF.

The rearrangement joins TRBV7-2 to TRBJ2-1; a weak D match, TRBD2 (5 bases). The CDR3 length is 14 residues. With 1 base removed from V and 9 bases from J, the gap between germline ends came to 13 bases. The germline CDR1 and CDR2 sequences are SGHTA and FQGNSA. CDR3 loop: CASSLGIPEGEQFF. CDR3 in DNA: TGTGCCAGCAGCTTAGGTATCCCCGAGGGTGAGCAGTTCTTC.